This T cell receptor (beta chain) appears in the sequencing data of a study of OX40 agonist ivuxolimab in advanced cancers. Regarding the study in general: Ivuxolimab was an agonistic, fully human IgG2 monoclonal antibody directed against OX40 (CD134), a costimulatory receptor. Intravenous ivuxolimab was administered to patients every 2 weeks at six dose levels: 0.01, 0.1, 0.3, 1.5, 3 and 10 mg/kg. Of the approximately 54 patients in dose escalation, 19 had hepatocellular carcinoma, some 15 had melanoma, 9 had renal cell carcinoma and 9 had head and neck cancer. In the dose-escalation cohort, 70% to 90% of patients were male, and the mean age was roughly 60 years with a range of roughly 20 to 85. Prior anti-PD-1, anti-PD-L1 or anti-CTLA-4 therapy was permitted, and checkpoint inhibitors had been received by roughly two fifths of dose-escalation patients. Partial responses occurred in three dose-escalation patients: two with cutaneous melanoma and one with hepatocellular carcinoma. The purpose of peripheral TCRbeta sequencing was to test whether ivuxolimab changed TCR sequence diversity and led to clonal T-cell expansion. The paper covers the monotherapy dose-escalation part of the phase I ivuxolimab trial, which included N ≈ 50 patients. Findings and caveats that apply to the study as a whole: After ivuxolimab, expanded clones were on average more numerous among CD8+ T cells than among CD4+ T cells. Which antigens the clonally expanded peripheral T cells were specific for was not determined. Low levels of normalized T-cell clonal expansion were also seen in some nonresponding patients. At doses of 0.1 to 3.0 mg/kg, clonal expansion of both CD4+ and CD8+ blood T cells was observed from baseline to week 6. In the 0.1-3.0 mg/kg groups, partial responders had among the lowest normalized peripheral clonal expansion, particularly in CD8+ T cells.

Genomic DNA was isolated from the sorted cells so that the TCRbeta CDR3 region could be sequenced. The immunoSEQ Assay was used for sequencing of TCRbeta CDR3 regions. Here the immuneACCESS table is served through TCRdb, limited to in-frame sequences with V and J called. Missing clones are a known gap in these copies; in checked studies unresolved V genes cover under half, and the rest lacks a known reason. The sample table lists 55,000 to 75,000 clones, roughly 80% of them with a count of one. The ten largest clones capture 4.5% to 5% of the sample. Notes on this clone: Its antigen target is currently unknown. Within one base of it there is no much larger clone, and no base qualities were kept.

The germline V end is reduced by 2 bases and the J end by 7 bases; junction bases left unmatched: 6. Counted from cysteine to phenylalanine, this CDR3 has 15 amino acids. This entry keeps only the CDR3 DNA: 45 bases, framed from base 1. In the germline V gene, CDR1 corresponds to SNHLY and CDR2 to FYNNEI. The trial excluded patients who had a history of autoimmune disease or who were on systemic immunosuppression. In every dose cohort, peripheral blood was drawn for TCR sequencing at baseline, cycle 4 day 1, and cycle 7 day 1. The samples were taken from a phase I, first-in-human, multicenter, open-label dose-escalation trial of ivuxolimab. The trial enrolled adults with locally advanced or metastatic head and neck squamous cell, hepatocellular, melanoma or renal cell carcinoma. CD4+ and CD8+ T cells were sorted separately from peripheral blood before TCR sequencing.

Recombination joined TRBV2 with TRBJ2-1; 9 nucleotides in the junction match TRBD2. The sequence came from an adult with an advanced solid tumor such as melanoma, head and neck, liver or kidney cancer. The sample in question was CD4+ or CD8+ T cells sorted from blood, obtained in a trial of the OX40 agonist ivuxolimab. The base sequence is TGTGCCAGCAGTGAAAGTAGCGGGAGAGGTAATGAGCAGTTCTTC. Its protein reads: CASSESSGRGNEQFF.